What follows are 5 T cell receptor beta chains derived from one specimen sequenced in a study of T cell repertoires in cytomegalovirus infection. Each CDR3 protein is one row after TCRdb ran MiXCR on the reads. The table has 700,000 to 900,000 distinct CDR3 sequences, approximately 32% seen once. Their cognate antigens are unknown. The sequencing used cultured CD8+ T cells from PBMCs, collected from culture after CMV antigen stimulation. The receptors come from a human donor in good health (CMV status not recorded). Some clones in this sample may be carry-over from other donors' samples.

The chain has TRBV7-9 and TRBJ1-1; the D gene is possibly TRBD1 (6 bases). This CDR3 comprises 14 residues. V was clipped by 4 bases and J by 4 bases, with 13 bases between them. Germline values: CDR1 SEHNR, CDR2 FQNEAQ (reference sequence). For the CDR3, the DNA is TGTGCCAGCAGCTCCCGAGGGGGGCTCACTGAAGCTTTCTTT. This gives the protein CASSSRGGLTEAFF.

This clonotype occurred many times. The rearrangement joins TRBV7-8 to TRBJ2-7; 9 nucleotides align to TRBD1. The CDR3 has 14 residues. Germline V lookup: CDR1 SGHVS, CDR2 FQNEAQ. Losses at the gene ends were 4 bases for V and 6 bases for J; bases not matched to a gene: 7. As DNA, the CDR3 is TGTGCCAGCAGCTACACTAGGACAGGGGTCGAGCAGTACGTC. Translating it yields CASSYTRTGVEQYV.

The V gene is TRBV6-1, the J gene TRBJ2-3; 8 nucleotides line up with TRBD2. The CDR3 runs to 18 residues. V dropped 7 bases and J dropped 3; count of bases not matched to a gene: 18. Germline CDR1 reads MNHNS; CDR2 reads SASEGT. The CDR3 DNA follows: TGTGCCAGCATCCTCAATCGGGGGGGCCTAGAGGAAACAGATACGCAGTATTTT. Translating it yields CASILNRGGLEETDTQYF.

This clonotype was found a few times. J is TRBJ1-6 and V is TRBV6-1; TRBD1 aligns across 9 bases. J lost 11 bases, V lost 5 bases, and 7 bases had no gene match. CDR3 length: 14 residues. Germline loops: CDR1 MNHNS, CDR2 SASEGT. The CDR3: CASSSGQGVTPLHF. The CDR3 bases are TGTGCCAGCAGTTCGGGACAGGGAGTAACACCCCTCCACTTT.

This chain joins TRBV10-3 and TRBJ2-7, with D maybe TRBD1 (6 bases). CDR3 length: 16 residues. Trimming took 4 bases from V and 0 from J, leaving 16 bases between them. Germline CDR1 ENHRY, CDR2 SYGVKD. The CDR3 region has the DNA TGTGCCATCAGTGGAGACTCAGGGGCTATCTCCTACGAGCAGTACTTC. Its protein is CAISGDSGAISYEQYF.